Here is one TCR beta chain with its context. Its antigen is currently unknown. The source of the sample is a study of a mutant IDH1 vaccine in newly diagnosed glioma. Clones were sequenced by immunoSEQ multiplex PCR, and TCRdb holds only the in-frame ones, with some missing. The table lists roughly 120,000 clones, around 80% of them singletons, with about 5.5% in the top ten. The germline V gene encodes CDR1 SQVTM and CDR2 ANQGSEA. This CDR3 is built from 14 residues. V was clipped by 0 bases and J by 7 bases; unmatched bases: 7. Time point here: week 11, during vaccination. Vaccination used 300 ug of mutant IDH1 20-mer peptide per dose, with topical imiquimod.

The chain couples TRBV29-1 to TRBJ1-2; TRBD1 matches 8 bases. The sample in question was PBMCs, obtained from a glioma patient whose treatment included an IDH1 peptide vaccine. This clonotype was obtained from a man aged 40-49 years with glioma. The CDR3: CSVEDMAGGGGYTF. The CDR3 nucleotides read TGCAGCGTTGAAGATATGGCAGGGGGCGGTGGCTACACCTTC.